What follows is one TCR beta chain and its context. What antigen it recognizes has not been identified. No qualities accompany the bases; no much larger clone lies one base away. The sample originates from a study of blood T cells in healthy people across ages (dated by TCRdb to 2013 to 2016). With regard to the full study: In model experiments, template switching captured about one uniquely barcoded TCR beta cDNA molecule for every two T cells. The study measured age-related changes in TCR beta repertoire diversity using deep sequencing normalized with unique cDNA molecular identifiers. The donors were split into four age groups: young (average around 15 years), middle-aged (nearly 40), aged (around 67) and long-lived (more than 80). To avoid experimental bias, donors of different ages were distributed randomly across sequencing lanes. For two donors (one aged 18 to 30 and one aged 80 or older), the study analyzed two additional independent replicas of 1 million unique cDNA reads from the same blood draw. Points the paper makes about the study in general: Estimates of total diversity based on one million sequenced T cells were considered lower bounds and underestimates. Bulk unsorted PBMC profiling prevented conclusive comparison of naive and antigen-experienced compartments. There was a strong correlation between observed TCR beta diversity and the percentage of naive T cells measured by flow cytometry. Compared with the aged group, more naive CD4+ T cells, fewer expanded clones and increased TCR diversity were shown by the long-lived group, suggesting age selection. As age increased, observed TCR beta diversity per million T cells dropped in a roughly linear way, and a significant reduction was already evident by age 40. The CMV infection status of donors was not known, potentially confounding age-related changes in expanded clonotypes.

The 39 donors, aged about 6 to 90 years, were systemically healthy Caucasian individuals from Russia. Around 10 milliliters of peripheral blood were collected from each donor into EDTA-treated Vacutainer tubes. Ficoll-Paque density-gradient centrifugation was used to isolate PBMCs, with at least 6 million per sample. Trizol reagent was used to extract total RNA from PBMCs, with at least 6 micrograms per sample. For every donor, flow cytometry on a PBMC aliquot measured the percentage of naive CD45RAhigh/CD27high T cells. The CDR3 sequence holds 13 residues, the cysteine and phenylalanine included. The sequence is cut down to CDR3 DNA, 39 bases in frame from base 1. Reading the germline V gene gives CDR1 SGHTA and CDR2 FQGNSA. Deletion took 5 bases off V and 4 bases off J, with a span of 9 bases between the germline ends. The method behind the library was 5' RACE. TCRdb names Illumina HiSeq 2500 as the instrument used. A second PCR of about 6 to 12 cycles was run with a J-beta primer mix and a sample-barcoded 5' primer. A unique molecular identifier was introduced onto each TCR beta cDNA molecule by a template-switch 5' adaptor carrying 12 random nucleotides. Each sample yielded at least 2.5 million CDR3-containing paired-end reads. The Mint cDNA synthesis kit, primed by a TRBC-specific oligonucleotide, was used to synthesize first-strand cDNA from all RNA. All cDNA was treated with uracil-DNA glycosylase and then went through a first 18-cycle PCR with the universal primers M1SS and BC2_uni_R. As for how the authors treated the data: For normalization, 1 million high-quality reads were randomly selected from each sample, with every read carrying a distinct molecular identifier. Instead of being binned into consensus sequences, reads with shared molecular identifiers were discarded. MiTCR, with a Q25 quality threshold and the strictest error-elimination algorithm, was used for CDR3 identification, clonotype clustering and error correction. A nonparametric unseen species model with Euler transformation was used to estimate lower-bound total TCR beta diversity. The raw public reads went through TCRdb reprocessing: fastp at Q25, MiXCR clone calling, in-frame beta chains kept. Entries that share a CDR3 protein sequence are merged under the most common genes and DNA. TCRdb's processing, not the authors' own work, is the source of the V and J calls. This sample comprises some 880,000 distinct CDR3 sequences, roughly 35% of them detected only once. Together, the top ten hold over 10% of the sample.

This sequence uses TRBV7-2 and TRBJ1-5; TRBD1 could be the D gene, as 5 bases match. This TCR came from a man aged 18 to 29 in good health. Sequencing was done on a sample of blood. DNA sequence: TGTGCCAGCAGCACCCGACAGAATCAGCCCCAGCATTTT. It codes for CASSTRQNQPQHF.